This TCR beta chain was profiled in a study of blood T cell repertoires in COVID-19. This clone was seen once. After removal of 5 bases from V and 2 bases from J, the junction contained 4 bases not matched to a gene. In germline, CDR1 is PRHDT, CDR2 FYEKMQ (reference sequence). This CDR3 spans 15 amino acids. The protocol was immunoSEQ multiplex PCR, while the TCRdb copy is restricted to in-frame clones and leaves out a portion. The data contain 300,000 to 350,000 clones, about nine tenths of them seen just once; the ten biggest clones take up around 1.6%. Sequenced material: peripheral blood. The receptor comes from a woman aged 25-40 years with COVID-19, enrolled during active disease. The chain joins TRBV13 to TRBJ1-3; 9 bases agree with TRBD1. The chain's CDR3 is CASSQDRGTGNTIYF. The DNA of the CDR3 is TGTGCCAGCAGCCAGGACAGGGGCACTGGAAACACCATATATTTT.